This T cell receptor beta chain comes out of a study of cytomegalovirus exposure and HLA in healthy donors. The method was immunoSEQ multiplex PCR; TCRdb's version includes in-frame clones alone and lacks a portion of them. The data contain about 240,000 clones, around 86% of them seen just once; the ten biggest clones take up 1% to 1.5%. Study results and limitations: First-cohort TCR clusters were later found to tend to co-occur in the 120 or so validation repertoires. Reported results showed that the classifier diagnosed cytomegalovirus status with high specificity and sensitivity. Usually a TCR sequence was rare, but some public TCRs were found in many donors. A list of 150 or so TCR beta chains associated with cytomegalovirus was given.

On this clone itself: Its target is not known.

Material for sequencing was PBMCs. The source of this sequence is a woman between 25 and 40 years old in good health and CMV-seropositive.

The CDR3 DNA reads TGCGCCAGCAGCTTGGTTAGCGGGAGAGTTGGTGGCGAGCAGTACTTC. It encodes CASSLVSGRVGGEQYF. The chain recombines TRBV5-1 with TRBJ2-7; 9 bases fit TRBD2. Germline lookup yields CDR1 SGHRS and CDR2 YFSETQ. V shed 0 bases, J shed 6 bases, and the junction held 10 bases outside the gene matches. The CDR3 length is 16 residues.